The 31 T cell receptor beta chains given below trace back to one sample, sequenced in a study of radiation and T cells in renal cell carcinoma. Indicated time point: blood 4 weeks post-SBRT, at nephrectomy. Treatment reported: 15 Gy SBRT to primary tumor, nephrectomy 4 weeks later. Here immunoSEQ multiplex PCR was the method, and the copy in TCRdb shows in-frame clones only, minus some. The sample contains approximately 65,000 clones, 60% to 85% of which appear only once. The sample consisted of blood, taken from a patient whose treatment included radiotherapy and nephrectomy. The receptor source for this set is a man aged 55 to 70 with renal cell carcinoma.

The V call is TRBV6-6, the J call TRBJ2-7; 7 bases match TRBD2. The CDR3 is made up of 15 amino acids. Germline V lookup: CDR1 MNHNY, CDR2 SVGAGI (reference sequence). After removal of 0 bases from V and 7 bases from J, the junction contained 9 bases not matched to a gene. This CDR3 is CASSYSKGGGWEQYV. As DNA, the CDR3 is TGTGCCAGCAGTTACTCGAAAGGCGGGGGTTGGGAGCAGTACGTC.

The chain links TRBV7-9 to TRBJ2-1; maybe TRBD2 (6 bases). V was pared by 4 bases and J by 7 bases, with 14 bases between. Germline CDR1 is SEHNR and CDR2 is FQNEAQ (reference sequence). The CDR3 consists of 14 residues. The chain's CDR3 is CASSSSGTDNEQFF. The CDR3 DNA is TGTGCCAGCAGCTCCTCCGGGACTGATAATGAGCAGTTCTTC.

In nucleotides, the CDR3 is TGTGCCAGCTCACCGCCCGAGGGGCGGGCCCAAGAACTGTTTTTT. Protein: CASSPPEGRAQELFF. This chain links TRBV18 with TRBJ1-4, with D possibly TRBD1 on 5 matching bases. The CDR3 spans 15 residues. Trimming stripped 3 bases from V and 12 bases from J, with 20 bases between. CDR1 and CDR2 (germline): KGHSH, LQKENI.

The table lists this clone with a few counts. V gene TRBV19 combines with J gene TRBJ2-5; 9 bases fit TRBD2. The CDR3 is made up of 14 amino acids. Unmatched junction bases numbered 4, after V lost 4 bases and J lost 4 bases. Germline-derived CDR1 and CDR2 are LNHDA and SQIVND (reference sequence). The CDR3 here is CASSTPGLAETQYF. Here the CDR3 DNA reads TGTGCCAGTAGTACCCCGGGACTAGCAGAGACCCAGTACTTC.

The chain is built from TRBV15 and TRBJ1-4; 9 bases are a match to TRBD1. CDR1 LNHNV and CDR2 YYDKDF come from the germline V gene (reference sequence). The CDR3 length is 16 residues. V trimming: 2 bases; J trimming: 5 bases; junction bases outside the gene matches: 6. CDR3 in amino acids: CATSRSGQGQNEKLFF. The CDR3 DNA reads TGTGCCACCAGCAGATCAGGACAGGGGCAAAATGAAAAACTGTTTTTT. Combining the CDR3 with reference TRBV15 and TRBJ1-4 gives the whole variable domain DAMVIQNPRYQVTQFGKPVTLSCSQTLNHNVMYWYQQKSSQAPKLLFHYYDKDFNNEADTPDNFQSRRPNTSFCFLDIRSPGLGDTAMYLCATSRSGQGQNEKLFFGSGTQLSVL.

The chain joins TRBV5-1 to TRBJ2-2; unclear D gene. The CDR3 runs to 14 residues. With 0 bases removed from V and 5 bases from J, the gap between germline ends came to 8 bases. Germline lookup yields CDR1 SGHRS and CDR2 YFSETQ. CDR3 nucleotides: TGCGCCAGCAGCTTGGAAGTGGTAACCGGGGAGCTGTTTTTT. Translation gives CASSLEVVTGELFF.

V usage is TRBV10-3 and J usage is TRBJ1-5, with D perhaps TRBD1 (6 bases). The CDR3 totals 16 residues. In germline, CDR1 is ENHRY, CDR2 SYGVKD. Trimming left V 0 bases short and J 4 bases short, with 13 bases between. The CDR3 DNA sequence: TGTGCCATCAGTGAGTCGGCAGGGCAGGGGAATCAGCCCCAGCATTTT. Protein: CAISESAGQGNQPQHF.

The V gene is TRBV6-5, the J gene TRBJ1-1, with no clear D. Germline loops: CDR1 MNHEY, CDR2 SVGAGI. The CDR3 loop spans 12 amino acids. V shed 7 bases and J shed 7 bases, with 13 bases lying between them. The CDR3 protein is CASTSDYLEAFF. DNA for the CDR3: TGTGCCAGCACCTCCGATTATCTTGAAGCTTTCTTT.

The sample holds one count of this clone. The V gene is TRBV10-1, the J gene TRBJ2-3, with D possibly matching TRBD2 (5 bases). The V and J ends lost 4 bases and 5 bases respectively, with 13 bases between them. This CDR3 has 14 residues. From germline, CDR1 is WNHNN and CDR2 SYGVQD (reference sequence). The CDR3, as DNA: TGCGCCAGCAGTGCAGTAGTTCGGGGAGATACGCAGTATTTT. Amino acid sequence: CASSAVVRGDTQYF.

There are a few counts of this clone. The chain joins TRBV18 to TRBJ2-1; TRBD2 aligns across 8 bases. Per the germline V gene, CDR1 is KGHSH and CDR2 is LQKENI. Trimming removed 4 bases from V and 10 bases from J; junction bases left unmatched: 6. This CDR3 is 13 amino acids long. The CDR3 sequence is CASSQGLADEQFF. For the CDR3, the DNA is TGTGCCAGCTCACAAGGACTAGCCGACGAGCAGTTCTTC.

The chain has TRBV5-6 and TRBJ2-4; D gene ambiguous. Trimming took off 0 bases at V and 0 bases at J, with 4 bases between the two ends. The germline V gene encodes CDR1 SGHDT and CDR2 YYEEEE. This CDR3 has 14 amino acids. The CDR3 reads CASSLAVAKNIQYF. The CDR3 DNA follows: TGTGCCAGCAGCTTGGCGGTAGCCAAAAACATTCAGTACTTC. Looking up the rest from reference TRBV5-6 and TRBJ2-4 gives the full variable domain: DAGVTQSPTHLIKTRGQQVTLRCSPKSGHDTVSWYQQALGQGPQFIFQYYEEEERQRGNFPDRFSGHQFPNYSSELNVNALLLGDSALYLCASSLAVAKNIQYFGAGTRLSVL.

The V and J genes are TRBV7-2 and TRBJ2-7, with D possibly matching TRBD1 (6 bases). The germline V gene encodes CDR1 SGHTA and CDR2 FQGNSA. Trimming removed 6 bases from V and 2 bases from J, with 17 bases in between. The CDR3 loop spans 15 amino acids. Written as DNA, the CDR3 is TGTGCCAGCAGTCGCCAGGGGATGGGGACCTACGAGCAGTACTTC. Translation gives CASSRQGMGTYEQYF.

The rearrangement uses TRBV18 and TRBJ1-3, with D unclear. Per the germline V gene, CDR1 is KGHSH and CDR2 is LQKENI. The CDR3 covers 14 residues. The V end lost 3 bases, the J end lost 0 bases, and 6 bases lay between the germline ends. The CDR3: CASSPRDSGNTIYF. The CDR3 nucleotides are TGTGCCAGCTCACCGAGGGACTCTGGAAACACCATATATTTT.

The chain is built from TRBV6-5 and TRBJ1-1; unclear D gene. Per the germline V gene, CDR1 is MNHEY and CDR2 is SVGAGI. This CDR3 has 13 amino acids. The V gene lost 2 bases and the J gene lost 5 bases, with 9 bases spanning the gap. The CDR3 region is CASSYLPGTEAFF. CDR3 DNA sequence: TGTGCCAGCAGTTACCTCCCGGGGACTGAAGCTTTCTTT.

This clone was seen a handful of times. The chain joins TRBV19 to TRBJ2-7; D remains unclear. Trimming shortened V by 6 bases and J by 4 bases, and 7 bases separated the two germline ends. Germline V gene data show CDR1 as LNHDA and CDR2 as SQIVND (reference sequence). The CDR3 is 11 residues long. CDR3 protein: CASRGGYEQYV. CDR3 coding DNA: TGTGCCAGTAGGGGCGGATACGAGCAGTACGTC.

The V and J genes are TRBV7-6 and TRBJ2-1; D possibly corresponds to TRBD2 (5 bases). The CDR3 is 15 residues long. From germline, CDR1 is SGHVS and CDR2 FNYEAQ. V was trimmed by 3 bases and J by 5 bases, leaving 14 bases between them. CDR3 sequence reads: CASSFSGKRHNEQFF. DNA for the CDR3: TGTGCCAGCAGCTTTTCCGGGAAACGACACAATGAGCAGTTCTTC. Full variable domain (missing parts from reference TRBV7-6 and TRBJ2-1): GAGVSQSPRYKVTKRGQDVALRCDPISGHVSLYWYRQALGQGPEFLTYFNYEAQQDKSGLPNDRFSAERPEGSISTLTIQRTEQRDSAMYRCASSFSGKRHNEQFFGPGTRLTVL.

Comments on this clone: The same CDR3 arises from other DNA sequences in this sample as well. The chain employs TRBV11-3 and TRBJ2-1; D unresolved. The CDR3 spans 12 residues. Trimming cost V 1 base and J 7 bases, with 5 bases left between them. CDR1 is SGHNT and CDR2 is YENEEA in the germline V gene. The CDR3 spells CASSLGPNEQFF. In nucleotides, the CDR3 is TGTGCCAGCAGCTTAGGACCGAATGAGCAGTTCTTC.

The chain employs TRBV21-1 and TRBJ2-1; TRBD1, the table's D call, lacks a check against the DNA. TRBV21-1 is annotated as a pseudogene. The CDR3 covers 14 residues. The CDR3 sequence: CASTTGPFHNEQFF. The CDR3, as DNA: TGTGCCAGCACAACAGGACCTTTCCACAATGAGCAGTTCTTC.

This clone was seen a single time. V is TRBV19 and J is TRBJ1-2; the D is unclear. V was trimmed by 5 bases and J by 2 bases, leaving 12 bases between them. The CDR3 has 14 amino acids. Germline V gene lookup returns CDR1 LNHDA and CDR2 SQIVND (reference sequence). The CDR3 sequence: CASSLTGNNYGYTF. The CDR3, as DNA: TGTGCCAGTAGTTTGACCGGGAACAACTATGGCTACACCTTC. The whole variable domain, filled in from reference TRBV19 and TRBJ1-2, reads DGGITQSPKYLFRKEGQNVTLSCEQNLNHDAMYWYRQDPGQGLRLIYYSQIVNDFQKGDIAEGYSVSREKKESFPLTVTSAQKNPTAFYLCASSLTGNNYGYTFGSGTRLTVV.

This sequence joins TRBV5-1 and TRBJ1-2; no definite D call. Germline CDR1 SGHRS, CDR2 YFSETQ. The CDR3 spans 12 residues. The germline V and J ends were trimmed by 3 bases and 7 bases, with 10 bases remaining between them. CDR3 nucleotide sequence: TGCGCCAGCAGCTATGATCAGGCTGGCTACACCTTC. Its protein is CASSYDQAGYTF.

This chain connects TRBV11-2 to TRBJ1-3; 8 positions agree with TRBD1. This CDR3 spans 16 amino acids. The germline CDR1 and CDR2 sequences are SGHAT and FQNNGV. With V trimmed by 0 bases and J by 3 bases, 4 bases remained unmatched. The CDR3 bases are TGTGCCAGCAGCTTAGATGGACAGGGCTATGGAAACACCATATATTTT. Its protein product is CASSLDGQGYGNTIYF. Looking up the rest from reference TRBV11-2 and TRBJ1-3 gives the full variable domain: EAGVAQSPRYKIIEKRQSVAFWCNPISGHATLYWYQQILGQGPKLLIQFQNNGVVDDSQLPKDRFSAERLKGVDSTLKIQPAKLEDSAVYLCASSLDGQGYGNTIYFGEGSWLTVV.

This clone was found a few times. The rearrangement links TRBV27 to TRBJ2-3; the D gene is possibly TRBD1 (6 bases). Germline-derived CDR1 and CDR2 are MNHEY and SMNVEV (reference sequence). The CDR3 has 14 amino acids. V lost 6 bases and J lost 0, with 10 bases in between. The CDR3 loop is CASSRQVSTDTQYF. As DNA, the CDR3 is TGTGCCAGCAGCCGACAGGTTAGCACAGATACGCAGTATTTT.

The gene calls are TRBV5-1 and TRBJ1-2, with 8 bases that match TRBD1. Germline loops: CDR1 SGHRS, CDR2 YFSETQ. The CDR3 runs to 14 residues. Trimming at V came to 4 bases and at J to 7 bases, leaving 9 bases not matched to a gene. The CDR3: CASSLGQGTGGYTF. DNA for the CDR3: TGCGCCAGCAGCCTTGGACAGGGAACAGGTGGCTACACCTTC.

This chain connects TRBV25-1 to TRBJ2-7, with TRBD1 matching 12 bases. The CDR3 length is 17 residues. After removal of 4 bases from V and 1 base from J, the junction contained 8 bases not matched to a gene. Per germline, CDR1 MGHDK and CDR2 SYGVNS. The CDR3 here is CASSAIPGQGASYEQYF. The CDR3 DNA reads as TGTGCCAGCAGTGCCATCCCGGGACAGGGGGCTTCCTACGAGCAGTACTTC.

V gene TRBV6-6 combines with J gene TRBJ2-1; 9 positions agree with TRBD2. CDR3 length: 15 amino acids. Germline loops: CDR1 MNHNY, CDR2 SVGAGI (reference sequence). The trim removed 5 bases at V and 7 bases at J, leaving 9 bases unmatched. CDR3 nucleotide sequence: TGTGCCAGCAGTAACAGGCTAGCGGGACTAAATGAGCAGTTCTTC. Amino acids: CASSNRLAGLNEQFF.

J is TRBJ1-5 and V is TRBV5-5, with TRBD1 as a possible D gene (5 bases). The CDR3 is made up of 16 amino acids. Trimming took 0 bases from V and 2 from J, leaving 12 bases between them. Germline-derived CDR1 and CDR2 are SGHKS and YYEKEE (reference sequence). CDR3 coding DNA: TGTGCCAGCAGCTTGGAGGTGGGGGGTCGCAATCAGCCCCAGCATTTT. It encodes CASSLEVGGRNQPQHF.

This clone appeared a single time. At one boundary the junction diverges from the germline segment, which might be a read error. The gene calls are TRBV11-3 and TRBJ1-2; the D is unclear. There are 14 residues in the CDR3. In germline, CDR1 is SGHNT, CDR2 YENEEA. The DNA for the CDR3 is TGTGCCGGCAGCGTCCAGGCCGCTAACTATGGCTACACCTTC. Amino acid sequence: CAGSVQAANYGYTF.

This chain connects TRBV29-1 to TRBJ2-1; TRBD2 aligns across 12 bases. The CDR3 length is 15 residues. V trimming: 3 bases; J trimming: 9 bases; junction bases outside the gene matches: 9. Germline V gene sequence: CDR1 SQVTM, CDR2 ANQGSEA. The CDR3 nucleotides read TGCAGCGTTGATGGCCTAGCGGGGGGGCCTGGTGAGCAGTTCTTC. Translating it yields CSVDGLAGGPGEQFF.

The V and J genes are TRBV5-1 and TRBJ1-4, with TRBD1 identical over 8 bases. CDR3 length: 14 amino acids. Trimming at V came to 4 bases and at J to 7 bases, leaving 6 bases not matched to a gene. Germline CDR1 reads SGHRS; CDR2 reads YFSETQ. The CDR3 DNA follows: TGCGCCAGCAGCCAAGGACAGGGAGGTGAAAAACTGTTTTTT. It specifies CASSQGQGGEKLFF.

V is TRBV9 and J is TRBJ2-7; 10 bases fit TRBD2. Trimming removed 2 bases from V and 5 bases from J; junction bases left unmatched: 4. Germline assignment: CDR1 SGDLS and CDR2 YYNGEE. The CDR3 is 14 amino acids. The CDR3 DNA is TGTGCCAGCAGCGTTAGCGGGGGGATCAACGAGCAGTACTTC. Amino acid sequence: CASSVSGGINEQYF. Supplemented by reference TRBV9 and TRBJ2-7, the full variable domain reads DSGVTQTPKHLITATGQRVTLRCSPRSGDLSVYWYQQSLDQGLQFLIQYYNGEERAKGNILERFSAQQFPDLHSELNLSSLELGDSALYFCASSVSGGINEQYFGPGTRLTVT.

The sample holds a few counts of this clone. The chain combines TRBV7-2 with TRBJ2-1; 8 nucleotides agree with TRBD1. Germline V gene lookup returns CDR1 SGHTA and CDR2 FQGNSA. Trimming removed 5 bases from V and 1 base from J; junction bases left unmatched: 13. This CDR3 has 18 amino acids. CDR3 protein: CASSRGQGNWGSYNEQFF. CDR3 sequence (DNA): TGTGCCAGCAGCCGCGGACAGGGAAATTGGGGGTCCTACAATGAGCAGTTCTTC. Combining the CDR3 with reference TRBV7-2 and TRBJ2-1 gives the whole variable domain GAGVSQSPSNKVTEKGKDVELRCDPISGHTALYWYRQSLGQGLEFLIYFQGNSAPDKSGLPSDRFSAERTGGSVSTLTIQRTQQEDSAVYLCASSRGQGNWGSYNEQFFGPGTRLTVL.